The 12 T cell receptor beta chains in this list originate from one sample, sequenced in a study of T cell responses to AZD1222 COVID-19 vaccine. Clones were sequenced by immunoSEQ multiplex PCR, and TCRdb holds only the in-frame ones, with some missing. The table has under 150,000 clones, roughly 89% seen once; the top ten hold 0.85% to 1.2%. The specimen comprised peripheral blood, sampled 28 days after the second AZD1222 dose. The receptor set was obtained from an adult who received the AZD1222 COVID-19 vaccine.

The CDR3 sequence: CAWSVIAGLANTGELFF. For the CDR3, the DNA is TGTGCCTGGAGTGTAATAGCTGGACTAGCGAACACCGGGGAGCTGTTTTTT. The chain combines TRBV30 with TRBJ2-2; TRBD2 matches at 7 bases. Trimming cost V 0 bases and J 0 bases; bases outside gene matches: 7. The CDR3 consists of 17 residues. CDR1 is GTSNPN and CDR2 is SVGIG in the germline V gene (reference sequence).

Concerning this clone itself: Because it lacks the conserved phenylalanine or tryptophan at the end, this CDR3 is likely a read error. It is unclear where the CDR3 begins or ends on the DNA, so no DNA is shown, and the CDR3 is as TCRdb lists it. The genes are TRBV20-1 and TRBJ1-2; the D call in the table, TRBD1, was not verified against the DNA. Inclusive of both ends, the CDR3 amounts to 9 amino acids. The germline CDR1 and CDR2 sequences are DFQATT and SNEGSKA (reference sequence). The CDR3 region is CSADTDGRL.

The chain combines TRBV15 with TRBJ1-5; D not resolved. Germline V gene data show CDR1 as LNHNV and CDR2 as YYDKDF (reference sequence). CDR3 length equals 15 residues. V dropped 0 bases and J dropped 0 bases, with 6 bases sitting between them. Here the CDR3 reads CATSRDFGSNQPQHF. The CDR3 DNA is TGTGCCACCAGCAGAGATTTCGGTAGCAATCAGCCCCAGCATTTT.

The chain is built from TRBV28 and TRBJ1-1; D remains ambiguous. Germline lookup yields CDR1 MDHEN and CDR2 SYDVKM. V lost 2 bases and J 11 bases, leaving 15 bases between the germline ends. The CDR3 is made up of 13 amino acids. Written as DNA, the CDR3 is TGTGCCAGCAGTTTAATCCCCAGAGTGGTGGCTTTCTTT. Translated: CASSLIPRVVAFF.

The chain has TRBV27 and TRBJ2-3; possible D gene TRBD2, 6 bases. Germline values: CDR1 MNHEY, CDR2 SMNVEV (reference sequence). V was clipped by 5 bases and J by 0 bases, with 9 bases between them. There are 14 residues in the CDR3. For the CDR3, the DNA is TGTGCCAGCAGTCCGACTAGGAGCACAGATACGCAGTATTTT. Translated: CASSPTRSTDTQYF.

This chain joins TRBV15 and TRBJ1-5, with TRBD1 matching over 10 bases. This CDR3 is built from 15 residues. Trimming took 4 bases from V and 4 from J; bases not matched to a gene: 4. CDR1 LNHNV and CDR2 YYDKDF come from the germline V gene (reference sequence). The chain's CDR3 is CATSTGQGPNQPQHF. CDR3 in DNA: TGTGCCACCAGCACGGGACAGGGGCCGAATCAGCCCCAGCATTTT.

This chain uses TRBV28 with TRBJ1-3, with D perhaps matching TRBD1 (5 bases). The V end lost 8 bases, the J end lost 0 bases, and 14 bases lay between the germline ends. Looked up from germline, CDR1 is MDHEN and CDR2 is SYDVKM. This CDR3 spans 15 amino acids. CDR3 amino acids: CASYSTGYSGNTIYF. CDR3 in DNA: TGTGCCAGCTATAGCACAGGATACTCTGGAAACACCATATATTTT.

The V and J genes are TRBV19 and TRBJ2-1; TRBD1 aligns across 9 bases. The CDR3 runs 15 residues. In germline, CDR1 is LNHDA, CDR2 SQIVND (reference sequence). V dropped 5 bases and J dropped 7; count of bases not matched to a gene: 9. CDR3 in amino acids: CASSPWGQGGNEQFF. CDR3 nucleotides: TGTGCCAGTAGTCCGTGGGGACAGGGAGGGAATGAGCAGTTCTTC. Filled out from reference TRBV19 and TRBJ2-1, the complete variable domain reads DGGITQSPKYLFRKEGQNVTLSCEQNLNHDAMYWYRQDPGQGLRLIYYSQIVNDFQKGDIAEGYSVSREKKESFPLTVTSAQKNPTAFYLCASSPWGQGGNEQFFGPGTRLTVL.

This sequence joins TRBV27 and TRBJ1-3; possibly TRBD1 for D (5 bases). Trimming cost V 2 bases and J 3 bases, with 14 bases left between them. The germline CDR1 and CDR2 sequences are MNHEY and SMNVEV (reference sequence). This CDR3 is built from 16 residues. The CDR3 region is CASSLRDPAFGNTIYF. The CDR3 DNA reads TGTGCCAGCAGTTTAAGGGACCCTGCTTTTGGAAACACCATATATTTT.

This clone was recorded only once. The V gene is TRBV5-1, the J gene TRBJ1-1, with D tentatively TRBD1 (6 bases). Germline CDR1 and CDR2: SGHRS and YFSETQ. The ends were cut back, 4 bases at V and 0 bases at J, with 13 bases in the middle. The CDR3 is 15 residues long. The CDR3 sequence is CASSPLQGLNTEAFF. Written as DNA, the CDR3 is TGCGCCAGCAGCCCATTACAGGGCTTGAACACTGAAGCTTTCTTT.

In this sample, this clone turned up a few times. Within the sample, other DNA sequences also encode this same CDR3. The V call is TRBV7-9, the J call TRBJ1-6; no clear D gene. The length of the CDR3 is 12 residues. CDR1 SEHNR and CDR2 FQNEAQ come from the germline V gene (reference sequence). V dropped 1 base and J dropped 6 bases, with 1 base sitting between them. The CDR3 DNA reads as TGTGCCAGCAGCTTAGTTAATTCACCCCTCCACTTT. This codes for CASSLVNSPLHF.

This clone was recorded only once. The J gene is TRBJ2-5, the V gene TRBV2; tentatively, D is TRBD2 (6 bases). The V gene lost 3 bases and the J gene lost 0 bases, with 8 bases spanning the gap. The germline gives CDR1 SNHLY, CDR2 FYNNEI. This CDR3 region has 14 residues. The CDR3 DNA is TGTGCCAGCAGTGAGGGGACTTACCAAGAGACCCAGTACTTC. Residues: CASSEGTYQETQYF.